These 11 T cell receptor beta chains were all obtained from the same sample, sequenced in a study of T cell responses to AZD1222 COVID-19 vaccine. Produced via immunoSEQ multiplex PCR; TCRdb's table is partial and in-frame only. The sample carries under 110,000 clones, 90% recorded once. Here the sequenced sample was peripheral blood, taken on day 0 of AZD1222 vaccination. These receptors were taken from an adult in good health.

The chain joins TRBV19 to TRBJ1-4, with D perhaps matching TRBD1 (6 bases). The CDR3 covers 15 residues. Trimming took 7 bases from V and 4 from J, leaving 16 bases between them. Germline loops: CDR1 LNHDA, CDR2 SQIVND (reference sequence). As DNA, the CDR3 is TGTGCCAGTACCGCGAAGAGGGGGGTTAATGAAAAACTGTTTTTT. This encodes CASTAKRGVNEKLFF.

This clone was seen more than once but under ten times. The V gene is TRBV3-1 (or the pseudogene TRBV3-2), the J gene TRBJ1-2; unclear D gene. The CDR3 sequence is 12 residues long. The germline gives CDR1 LGHDT, CDR2 YNNKEL (reference sequence). Trimming left V 0 bases short and J 3 bases short, with 2 bases between. CDR3 DNA: TGTGCCAGCAGCCAAGACTACTATGGCTACACCTTC. It specifies CASSQDYYGYTF.

The rearrangement links TRBV12-3 or TRBV12-4 to TRBJ1-4; D call uncertain. V lost 3 bases, J lost 7 bases, and 6 bases lay in between. The CDR3 length is 12 residues. CDR3 in amino acids: CASSFEGEKLFF. The CDR3 bases are TGTGCCAGCAGTTTCGAGGGTGAAAAACTGTTTTTT.

The J gene is TRBJ2-7, the V gene TRBV5-6, with D tentatively TRBD1 (5 bases). V was clipped by 4 bases and J by 3 bases, with 17 bases between them. The germline V gene encodes CDR1 SGHDT and CDR2 YYEEEE. The length of the CDR3 is 15 residues. CDR3 coding DNA: TGTGCCAGCAGCAAGGGGCCCTCAGAGCGCTACGAGCAGTACTTC. This gives the protein CASSKGPSERYEQYF. The whole variable domain, filled in from reference TRBV5-6 and TRBJ2-7, reads DAGVTQSPTHLIKTRGQQVTLRCSPKSGHDTVSWYQQALGQGPQFIFQYYEEEERQRGNFPDRFSGHQFPNYSSELNVNALLLGDSALYLCASSKGPSERYEQYFGPGTRLTVT.

The chain recombines TRBV30 with TRBJ2-1; TRBD2 agrees at 7 bases. Germline CDR1 GTSNPN, CDR2 SVGIG (reference sequence). The CDR3 covers 13 residues. Trimming removed 5 bases from V and 1 base from J; junction bases left unmatched: 2. CDR3 bases: TGTGCCTGGGGGGGGGAGTCCTACAATGAGCAGTTCTTC. Protein product: CAWGGESYNEQFF.

DNA for the CDR3: TGTGCCAGCAGCTCACAGGGTCTAGCTTCACCCCTCCACTTT. This codes for CASSSQGLASPLHF. The chain combines TRBV11-2 with TRBJ1-6; D is perhaps TRBD1 (6 bases). The CDR3 extends over 14 amino acids. From germline, CDR1 is SGHAT and CDR2 FQNNGV. V dropped 4 bases and J dropped 9 bases, with 13 bases sitting between them. The complete variable domain, with remaining parts taken from reference TRBV11-2 and TRBJ1-6, reads EAGVAQSPRYKIIEKRQSVAFWCNPISGHATLYWYQQILGQGPKLLIQFQNNGVVDDSQLPKDRFSAERLKGVDSTLKIQPAKLEDSAVYLCASSSQGLASPLHFGNGTRLTVT.

This chain joins TRBV7-9 and TRBJ1-2; 7 bases fit TRBD1. Trimming took 4 bases from V and 2 from J; bases not matched to a gene: 10. The CDR3 is 16 amino acids. The germline CDR1 and CDR2 sequences are SEHNR and FQNEAQ (reference sequence). The CDR3 DNA is TGTGCCAGCAGCTCCCCGCCAGGGGGAGGGAACTATGGCTACACCTTC. Its protein is CASSSPPGGGNYGYTF.

The rearrangement uses TRBV10-1 and TRBJ1-1; the D is unclear. The CDR3 is 11 amino acids. V lost 3 bases to trimming and J lost 6 bases, with 5 bases between them. From germline, CDR1 is WNHNN and CDR2 SYGVQD (reference sequence). CDR3 nucleotides: TGCGCCAGCAGTGAATCACCTGAAGCTTTCTTT. It yields the protein CASSESPEAFF.

J is TRBJ1-2 and V is TRBV28, with D possibly matching TRBD1 (5 bases). Between the trimmed V and J ends, which lost 6 bases and 3 bases, there was a span of 11 bases. Germline assignment: CDR1 MDHEN and CDR2 SYDVKM. The CDR3 runs to 13 residues. CDR3 protein: CASRVGGDYGYTF. The CDR3 DNA follows: TGTGCCAGCAGGGTTGGGGGAGACTATGGCTACACCTTC.

V and J are TRBV25-1 and TRBJ1-1; TRBD1 might be the D (6 bases). The CDR3 consists of 15 residues. The germline V gene encodes CDR1 MGHDK and CDR2 SYGVNS. V was pared by 3 bases and J by 1 base, with 12 bases between. This CDR3 is CASSEGRQENTEAFF. The CDR3 nucleotides read TGTGCCAGCAGTGAGGGGAGACAGGAGAACACTGAAGCTTTCTTT.

This clone has more than one count but fewer than ten. The rearrangement uses TRBV5-4 and TRBJ2-5, with 12 bases that match TRBD1. The germline V gene has CDR1 SGHNT and CDR2 YYREEE (reference sequence). The length of the CDR3 is 15 residues. After removal of 4 bases from V and 4 bases from J, the junction contained 5 bases not matched to a gene. As DNA, the CDR3 is TGTGCCAGCAGCCTGGGACAGGGGGCGTTAGAGACCCAGTACTTC. It codes for CASSLGQGALETQYF.